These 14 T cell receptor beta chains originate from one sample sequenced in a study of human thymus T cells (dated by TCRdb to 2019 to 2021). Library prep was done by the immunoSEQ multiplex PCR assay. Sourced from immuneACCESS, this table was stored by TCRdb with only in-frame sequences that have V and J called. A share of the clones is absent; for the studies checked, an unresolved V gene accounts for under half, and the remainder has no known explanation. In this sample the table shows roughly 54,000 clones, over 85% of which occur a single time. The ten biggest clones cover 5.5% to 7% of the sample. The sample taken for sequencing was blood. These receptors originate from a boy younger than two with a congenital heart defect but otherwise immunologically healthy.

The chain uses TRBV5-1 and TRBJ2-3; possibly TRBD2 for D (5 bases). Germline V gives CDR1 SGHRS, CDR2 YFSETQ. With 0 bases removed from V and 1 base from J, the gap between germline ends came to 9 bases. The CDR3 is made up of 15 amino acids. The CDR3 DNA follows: TGCGCCAGCAGCTTGGCGGGAACGGGCACAGATACGCAGTATTTT. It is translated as CASSLAGTGTDTQYF.

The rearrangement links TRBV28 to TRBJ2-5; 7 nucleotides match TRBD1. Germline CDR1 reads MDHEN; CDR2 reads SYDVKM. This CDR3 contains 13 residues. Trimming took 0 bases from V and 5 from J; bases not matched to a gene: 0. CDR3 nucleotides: TGTGCCAGCAGTTTATGGACAGGGGAGACCCAGTACTTC. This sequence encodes CASSLWTGETQYF.

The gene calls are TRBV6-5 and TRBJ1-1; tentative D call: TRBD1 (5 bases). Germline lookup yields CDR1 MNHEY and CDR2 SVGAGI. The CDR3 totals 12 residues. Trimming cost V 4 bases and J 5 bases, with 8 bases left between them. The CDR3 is CASSWGGTEAFF. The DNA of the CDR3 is TGTGCCAGCAGTTGGGGGGGGACTGAAGCTTTCTTT.

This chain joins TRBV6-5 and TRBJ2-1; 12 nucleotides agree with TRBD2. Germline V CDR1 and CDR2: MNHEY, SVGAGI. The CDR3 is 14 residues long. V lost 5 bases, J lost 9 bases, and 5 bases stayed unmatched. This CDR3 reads CASSASGGAREQFF. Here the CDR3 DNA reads TGTGCCAGCAGTGCTAGCGGGGGGGCGCGTGAGCAGTTCTTC.

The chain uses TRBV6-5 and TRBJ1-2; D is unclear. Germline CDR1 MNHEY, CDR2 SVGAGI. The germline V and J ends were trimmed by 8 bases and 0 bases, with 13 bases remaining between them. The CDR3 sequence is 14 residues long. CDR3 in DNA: TGTGCCAGCCTACCGTTGCGTCCTAACTATGGCTACACCTTC. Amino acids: CASLPLRPNYGYTF.

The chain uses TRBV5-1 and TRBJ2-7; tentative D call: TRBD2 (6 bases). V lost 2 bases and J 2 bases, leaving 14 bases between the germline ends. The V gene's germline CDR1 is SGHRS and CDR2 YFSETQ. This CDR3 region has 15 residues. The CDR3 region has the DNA TGCGCCAGCAGCTTCGGGGGAACAACCACCTACGAGCAGTACTTC. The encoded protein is CASSFGGTTTYEQYF.

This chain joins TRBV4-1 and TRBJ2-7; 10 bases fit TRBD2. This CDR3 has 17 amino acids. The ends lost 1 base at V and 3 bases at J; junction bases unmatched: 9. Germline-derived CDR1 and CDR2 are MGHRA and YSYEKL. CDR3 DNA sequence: TGCGCCAGCAGCCAAGTCTGGACTAGCGGAGACTTCTACGAGCAGTACTTC. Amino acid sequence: CASSQVWTSGDFYEQYF.

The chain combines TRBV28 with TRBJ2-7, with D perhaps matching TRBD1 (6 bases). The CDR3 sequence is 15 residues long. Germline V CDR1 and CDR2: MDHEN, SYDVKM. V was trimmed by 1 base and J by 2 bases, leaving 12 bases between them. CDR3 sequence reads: CASSLFRTVPYEQYF. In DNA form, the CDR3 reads TGTGCCAGCAGTTTATTTAGGACAGTTCCCTACGAGCAGTACTTC.

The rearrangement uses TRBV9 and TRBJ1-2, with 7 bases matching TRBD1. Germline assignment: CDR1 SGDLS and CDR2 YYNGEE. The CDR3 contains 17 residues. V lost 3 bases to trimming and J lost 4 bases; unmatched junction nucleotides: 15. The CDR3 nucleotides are TGTGCCAGCAGCGAACGGTCGACAGGGAAGGGACCCTATGGCTACACCTTC. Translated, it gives CASSERSTGKGPYGYTF.

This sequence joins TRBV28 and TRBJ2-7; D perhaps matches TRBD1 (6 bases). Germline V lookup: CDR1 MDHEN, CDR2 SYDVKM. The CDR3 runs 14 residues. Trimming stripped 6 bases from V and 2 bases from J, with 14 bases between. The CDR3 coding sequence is TGTGCCAGCAGCCTAATCAGGGGTCCCTACGAGCAGTACTTC. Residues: CASSLIRGPYEQYF.

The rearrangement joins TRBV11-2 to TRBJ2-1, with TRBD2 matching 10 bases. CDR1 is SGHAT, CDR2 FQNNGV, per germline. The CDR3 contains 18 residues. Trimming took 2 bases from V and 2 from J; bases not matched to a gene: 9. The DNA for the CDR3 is TGTGCCAGCAGCTTATCGCGACTAGCGGGTCTTCCCTACAATGAGCAGTTCTTC. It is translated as CASSLSRLAGLPYNEQFF.

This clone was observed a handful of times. CDR3 sequence reads: CASSAGLANTGELFF. The CDR3 DNA sequence: TGTGCCAGCAGTGCGGGACTAGCGAACACCGGGGAGCTGTTTTTT. V is TRBV6-1 and J is TRBJ2-2; 8 bases match TRBD2. Germline loops: CDR1 MNHNS, CDR2 SASEGT. The CDR3 is 15 amino acids. J was trimmed by 0 bases and V by 4 bases; bases with no gene match: 1.

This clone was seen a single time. Here the CDR3 reads CASSLVTLSGNTIYF. The CDR3 nucleotides read TGTGCCAGCAGCTTGGTGACTCTCTCTGGAAACACCATATATTTT. The chain couples TRBV5-6 to TRBJ1-3; D uncertain. V lost 0 bases, J lost 0 bases, and 7 bases lay in between. The CDR3 extends over 15 amino acids. The V gene's germline CDR1 is SGHDT and CDR2 YYEEEE.

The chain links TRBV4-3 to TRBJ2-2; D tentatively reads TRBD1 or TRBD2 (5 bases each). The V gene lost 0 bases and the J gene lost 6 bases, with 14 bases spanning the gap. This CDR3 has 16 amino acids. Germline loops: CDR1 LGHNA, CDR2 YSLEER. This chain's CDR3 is CASSQDPGPIAGELFF. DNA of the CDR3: TGCGCCAGCAGCCAAGACCCGGGACCCATCGCCGGGGAGCTGTTTTTT.